This T cell receptor beta chain was identified in a study of molecular identifiers for immune sequencing clone quantification (dated by TCRdb to the late 2010s). In the study overall: For a replicate experiment, the RNA from either around 20,000 or 100,000 naive CD8 T cells was divided into five aliquots, and four of those aliquots went on to sequencing. CD8 T cells were used in a methods study to benchmark molecular-identifier clustering-based TCR repertoire sequencing (MIDCIRS) and TCR RNA copy counting. Overall study results and their limits: Spiked-in Jurkat TCR RNA (approximately 10 copies' worth), which is not part of the donor repertoire, was contained in the naive libraries. Without barcode sub-clustering, chimeric consensus sequences inflated TCR diversity; chimeras reached as high as 47%. Spiked-in Jurkat TCR RNA equivalent to a single cell was reported to be detectable even among 850,000 to 1,000,000 naive CD8 T cells. In CMV-specific effector cells, clones with more than 20 RNA copies contained over 99% of molecules, whereas in naive cells such clones contained under 1% of molecules. Modeling indicated roughly 3.2 TCR RNA copies recovered per cell, compared with around 9.8 by digital PCR, which implies a capture efficiency of approximately 29%. The sizes of highly expanded clones could end up underestimated when identical TCR molecules share a barcode.

Libraries of naive CD8 T cells were built from anywhere between about 20,000 and 1,000,000 sorted cells, with 10%, 30% or 50% of the purified RNA used. Naive CD8 T cells were FACS-sorted as CD8+CD4-CCR7+CD45RA+ on a BD FACSAria II into RLT Plus buffer. Approximately nine TCR copies' worth of Jurkat RNA were spiked into roughly 17,000-1,100,000 naive CD8 T cell samples to test detection sensitivity. CD8 T cells were enriched with RosetteSep CD8+ T Cell Enrichment Cocktail and Ficoll-Paque, followed by ACK red cell lysis. The protocol used for the library was PCR. TCRdb names Illumina HiSeq 4000 as the instrument used. Bulk TCR libraries were made following a previously described method, with the TCR primers given in Table S5. Total RNA was purified with the Qiagen AllPrep DNA/RNA kit. Before any analysis, reads coming from multiple sequencing runs of the same library were combined into one pool. The authors' analysis ran thus. Reads were retained only if an exact TCR constant sequence was present, and the retained reads were trimmed to 150 nt and grouped according to their 12-nt molecular barcodes. Reads within each barcode group were sub-clustered using a 15% Levenshtein threshold, and quality-weighted consensus sequences were constructed for each RNA molecule. Non-functional sequences were discarded, and so were lower-count sequences lying one edit away from another sequence. Based on fitting two negative binomial distributions, any barcode sub-cluster with under 20% of the maximum read count was discarded. The public reads were quality trimmed at Q25 with fastp and then assembled into clones with MiXCR by TCRdb, keeping productive beta chains. Rows with one shared CDR3 protein collapse into an entry with the most common genes and DNA. V and J calls and clone size were set by TCRdb, not the authors. The sample table holds roughly 86,000 distinct CDR3 sequences, of which over 15% were seen once. In total, the top ten clones hold 0.85% of the sample.

With regard to this clonotype: Its binding antigen is unknown. There are no base qualities to consult, and no much larger clone falls within one base.

CDR1 and CDR2, looked up from the germline V gene, are SQVTM and ANQGSEA. From the cysteine through the phenylalanine, the CDR3 covers 13 amino acids. Only the CDR3 portion is preserved as DNA: 39 bases, with reading frame beginning at the first base. V is clipped by 6 bases and J by 2 bases, and the sequence between their germline boundaries is 12 bases long. The rearrangement combines TRBV29-1 with TRBJ2-3, with the D gene uncertain. What was sequenced was naive CD8+ T cells from blood, with Jurkat cell RNA spiked in. Explained via the paper, the cell subset or site label denotes: FACS-sorted CD8+CD4-CCR7+CD45RA+ naive T cells. The clonotype originates from a human donor in good health. Some libraries in this study had Jurkat cell RNA spiked in. The CDR3 reads CSVPILDTDTQYF. The base sequence is TGCAGCGTCCCAATTCTAGACACAGATACGCAGTATTTT.